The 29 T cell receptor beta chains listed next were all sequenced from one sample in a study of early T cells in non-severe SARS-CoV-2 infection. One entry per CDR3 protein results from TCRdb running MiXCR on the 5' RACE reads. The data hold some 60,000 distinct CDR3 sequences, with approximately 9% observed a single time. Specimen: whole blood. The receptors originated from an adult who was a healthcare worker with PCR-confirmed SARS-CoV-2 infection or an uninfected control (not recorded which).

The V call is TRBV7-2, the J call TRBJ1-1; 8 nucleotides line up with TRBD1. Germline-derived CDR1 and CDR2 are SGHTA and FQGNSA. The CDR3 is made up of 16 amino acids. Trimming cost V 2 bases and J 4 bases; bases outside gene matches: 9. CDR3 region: CASSLQGAGWGTEAFF. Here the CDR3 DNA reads TGTGCCAGCAGCTTACAGGGGGCCGGGTGGGGCACTGAAGCTTTCTTT.

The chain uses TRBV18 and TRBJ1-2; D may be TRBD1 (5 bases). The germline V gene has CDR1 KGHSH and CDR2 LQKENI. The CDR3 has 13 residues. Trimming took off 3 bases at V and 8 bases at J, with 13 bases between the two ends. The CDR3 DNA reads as TGTGCCAGCTCACCGAGGGACGGGGACGGCTACACCTTC. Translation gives CASSPRDGDGYTF.

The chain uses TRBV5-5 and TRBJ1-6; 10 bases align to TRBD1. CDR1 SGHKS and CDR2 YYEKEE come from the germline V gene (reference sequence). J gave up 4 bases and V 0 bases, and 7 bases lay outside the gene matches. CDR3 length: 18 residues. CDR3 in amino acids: CASSLATGGRGYNSPLHF. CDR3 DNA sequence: TGTGCCAGCAGCTTGGCGACAGGGGGCCGGGGATATAATTCACCCCTCCACTTT.

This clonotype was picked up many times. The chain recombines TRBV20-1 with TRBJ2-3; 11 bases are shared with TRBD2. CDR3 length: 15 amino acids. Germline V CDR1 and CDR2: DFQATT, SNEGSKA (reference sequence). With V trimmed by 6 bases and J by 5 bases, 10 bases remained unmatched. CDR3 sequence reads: CSAPGLAASGDTQYF. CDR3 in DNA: TGCAGTGCACCGGGACTAGCGGCCTCTGGAGATACGCAGTATTTT.

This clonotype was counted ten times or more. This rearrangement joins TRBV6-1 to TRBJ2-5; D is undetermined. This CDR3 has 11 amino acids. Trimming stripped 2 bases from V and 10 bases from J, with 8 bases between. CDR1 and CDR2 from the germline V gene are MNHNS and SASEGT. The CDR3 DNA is TGTGCCAGCAGTGAACTCGAGTACCAGTACTTC. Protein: CASSELEYQYF.

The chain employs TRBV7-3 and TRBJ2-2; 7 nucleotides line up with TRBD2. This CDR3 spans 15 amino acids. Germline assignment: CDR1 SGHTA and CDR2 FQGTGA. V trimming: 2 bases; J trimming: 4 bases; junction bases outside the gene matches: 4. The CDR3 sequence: CASSLRAGTTGELFF. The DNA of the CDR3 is TGTGCCAGCAGCTTACGAGCGGGGACCACCGGGGAGCTGTTTTTT.

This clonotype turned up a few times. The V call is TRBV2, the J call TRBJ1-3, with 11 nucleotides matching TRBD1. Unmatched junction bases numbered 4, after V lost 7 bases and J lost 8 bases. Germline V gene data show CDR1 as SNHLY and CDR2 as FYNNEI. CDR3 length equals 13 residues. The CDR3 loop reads CASIGTGGHTIYF. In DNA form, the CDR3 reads TGTGCCAGCATTGGGACAGGGGGACACACCATATATTTT. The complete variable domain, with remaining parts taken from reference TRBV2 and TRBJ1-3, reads EPEVTQTPSHQVTQMGQEVILRCVPISNHLYFYWYRQILGQKVEFLVSFYNNEISEKSEIFDDQFSVERPDGSNFTLKIRSTKLEDSAMYFCASIGTGGHTIYFGEGSWLTVV.

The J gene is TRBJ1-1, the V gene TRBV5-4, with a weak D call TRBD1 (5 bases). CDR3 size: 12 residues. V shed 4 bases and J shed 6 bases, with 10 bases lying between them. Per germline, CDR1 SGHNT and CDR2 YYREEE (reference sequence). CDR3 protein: CASSNPGPEAFF. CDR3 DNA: TGTGCCAGCAGCAACCCAGGGCCTGAAGCTTTCTTT.

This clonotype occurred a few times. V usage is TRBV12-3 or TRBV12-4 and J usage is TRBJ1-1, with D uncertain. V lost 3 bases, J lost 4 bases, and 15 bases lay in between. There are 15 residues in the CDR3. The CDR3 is CASSLYARGVTEAFF. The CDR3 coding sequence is TGTGCCAGCAGTTTGTACGCCCGGGGAGTCACTGAAGCTTTCTTT.

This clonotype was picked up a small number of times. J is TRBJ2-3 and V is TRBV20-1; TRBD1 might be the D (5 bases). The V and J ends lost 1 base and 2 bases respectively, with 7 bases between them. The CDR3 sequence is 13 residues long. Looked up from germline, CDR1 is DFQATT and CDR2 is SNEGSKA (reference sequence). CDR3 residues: CSARGRVTDTQYF. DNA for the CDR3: TGCAGTGCTAGAGGCAGGGTCACAGATACGCAGTATTTT.

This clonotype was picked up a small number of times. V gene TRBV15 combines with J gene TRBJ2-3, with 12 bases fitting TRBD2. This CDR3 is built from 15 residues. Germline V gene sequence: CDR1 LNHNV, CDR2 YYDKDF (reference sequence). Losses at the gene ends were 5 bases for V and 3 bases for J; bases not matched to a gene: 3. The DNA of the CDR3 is TGTGCCACCAGCCTACTAGCGGGGGGTACAGATACGCAGTATTTT. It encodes CATSLLAGGTDTQYF.

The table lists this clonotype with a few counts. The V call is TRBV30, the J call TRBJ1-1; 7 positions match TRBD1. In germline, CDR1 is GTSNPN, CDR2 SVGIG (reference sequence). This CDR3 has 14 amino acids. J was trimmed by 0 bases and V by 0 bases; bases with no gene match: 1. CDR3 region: CAWSVQGMNTEAFF. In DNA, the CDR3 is TGTGCCTGGAGTGTACAGGGGATGAACACTGAAGCTTTCTTT.

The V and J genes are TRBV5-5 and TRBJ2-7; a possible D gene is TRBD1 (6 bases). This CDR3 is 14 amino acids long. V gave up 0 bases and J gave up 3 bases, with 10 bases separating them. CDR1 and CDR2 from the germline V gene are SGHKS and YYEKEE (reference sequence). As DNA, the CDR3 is TGTGCCAGCAGCTTGGCGGACAGTGGCTACGAGCAGTACGTC. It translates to CASSLADSGYEQYV.

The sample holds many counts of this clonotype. In nucleotides, the CDR3 is TGCAGTGCTAGATGGGACGGGAATAGCAATCAGCCCCAGCATTTT. It translates to CSARWDGNSNQPQHF. The chain recombines TRBV20-1 with TRBJ1-5; D might be TRBD1 (5 bases). Between the trimmed V and J ends, which lost 2 bases and 0 bases, there was a span of 11 bases. Germline V gene sequence: CDR1 DFQATT, CDR2 SNEGSKA (reference sequence). CDR3 length: 15 residues.

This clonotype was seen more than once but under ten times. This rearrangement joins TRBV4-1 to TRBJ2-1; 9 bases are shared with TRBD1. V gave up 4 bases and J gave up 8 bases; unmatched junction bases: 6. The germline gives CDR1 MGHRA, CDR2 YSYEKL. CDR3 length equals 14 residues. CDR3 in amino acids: CASSRNRGLDEQFF. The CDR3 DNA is TGCGCCAGCAGCCGGAACAGGGGGCTCGATGAGCAGTTCTTC.

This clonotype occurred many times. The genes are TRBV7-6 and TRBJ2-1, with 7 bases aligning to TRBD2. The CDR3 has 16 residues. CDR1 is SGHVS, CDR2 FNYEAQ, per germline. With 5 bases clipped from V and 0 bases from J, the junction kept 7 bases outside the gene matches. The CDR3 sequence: CASSPQSGGSYNEQFF. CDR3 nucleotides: TGTGCCAGCAGCCCCCAATCGGGGGGCTCCTACAATGAGCAGTTCTTC.

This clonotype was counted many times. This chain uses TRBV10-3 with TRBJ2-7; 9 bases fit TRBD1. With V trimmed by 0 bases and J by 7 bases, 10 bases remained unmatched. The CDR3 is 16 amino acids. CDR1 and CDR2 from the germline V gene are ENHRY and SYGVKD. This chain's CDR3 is CAISESAGTGREEQYV. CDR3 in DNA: TGTGCCATCAGTGAGTCGGCAGGGACAGGGCGGGAAGAGCAGTACGTC.

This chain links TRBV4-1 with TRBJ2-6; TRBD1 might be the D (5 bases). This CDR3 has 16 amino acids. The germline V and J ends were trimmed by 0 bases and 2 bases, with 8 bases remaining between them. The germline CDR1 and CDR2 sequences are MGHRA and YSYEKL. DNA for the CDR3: TGCGCCAGCAGCCAAGATTCAGGGACTGGGGCCAACGTCCTGACTTTC. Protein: CASSQDSGTGANVLTF.

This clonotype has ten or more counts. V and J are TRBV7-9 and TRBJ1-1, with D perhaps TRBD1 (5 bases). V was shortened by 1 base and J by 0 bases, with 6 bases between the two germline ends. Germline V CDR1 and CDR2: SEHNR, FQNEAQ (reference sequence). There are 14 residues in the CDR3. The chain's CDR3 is CASSLEGVNTEAFF. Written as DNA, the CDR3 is TGTGCCAGCAGCTTAGAAGGGGTGAACACTGAAGCTTTCTTT.

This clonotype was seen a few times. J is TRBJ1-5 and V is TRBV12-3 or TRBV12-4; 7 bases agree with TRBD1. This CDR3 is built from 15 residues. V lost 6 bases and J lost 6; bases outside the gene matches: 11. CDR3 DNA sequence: TGTGCCAGCAGCCGCGACAGGGCCCCCCCTCAGCCCCAGCATTTT. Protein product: CASSRDRAPPQPQHF.

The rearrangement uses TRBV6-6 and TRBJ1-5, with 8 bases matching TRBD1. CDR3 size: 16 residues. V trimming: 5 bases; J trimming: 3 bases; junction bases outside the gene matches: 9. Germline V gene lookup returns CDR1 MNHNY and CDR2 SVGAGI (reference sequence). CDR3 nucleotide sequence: TGTGCCAGCAGTGGCCGGACAGGGCATTCCAATCAGCCCCAGCATTTT. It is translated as CASSGRTGHSNQPQHF.

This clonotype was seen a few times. The CDR3 is CASSEALGGGEKLFF. The CDR3 DNA sequence: TGTGCCAGCAGTGAAGCGCTTGGGGGAGGTGAAAAACTGTTTTTT. The gene calls are TRBV6-1 and TRBJ1-4, with D possibly TRBD1 on 5 matching bases. The CDR3 covers 15 residues. Between the trimmed V and J ends, which lost 0 bases and 7 bases, there was a span of 12 bases. CDR1 is MNHNS and CDR2 is SASEGT in the germline V gene.

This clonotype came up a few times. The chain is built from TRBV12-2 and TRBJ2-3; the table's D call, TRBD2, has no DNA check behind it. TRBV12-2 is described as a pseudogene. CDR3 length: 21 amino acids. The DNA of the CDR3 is TGTGCAAGTCGCTCCGCAACCCGGGTAGCGGGGAAGATCTCTAGCACAGATACGCAGTATTTT. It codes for CASRSATRVAGKISSTDTQYF.

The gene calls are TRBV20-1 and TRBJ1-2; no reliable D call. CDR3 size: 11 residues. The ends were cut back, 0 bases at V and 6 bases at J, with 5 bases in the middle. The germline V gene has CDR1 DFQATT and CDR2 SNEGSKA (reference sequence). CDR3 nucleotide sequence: TGCAGTGCTAGAGATACAGATGGCTACACCTTC. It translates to CSARDTDGYTF.

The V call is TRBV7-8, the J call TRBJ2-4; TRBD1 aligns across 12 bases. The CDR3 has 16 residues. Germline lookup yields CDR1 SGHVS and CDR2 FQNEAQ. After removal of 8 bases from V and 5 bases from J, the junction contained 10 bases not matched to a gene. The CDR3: CASSHTGTGGQNIQYF. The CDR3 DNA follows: TGTGCCAGCTCCCATACCGGGACAGGGGGCCAAAACATTCAGTACTTC.

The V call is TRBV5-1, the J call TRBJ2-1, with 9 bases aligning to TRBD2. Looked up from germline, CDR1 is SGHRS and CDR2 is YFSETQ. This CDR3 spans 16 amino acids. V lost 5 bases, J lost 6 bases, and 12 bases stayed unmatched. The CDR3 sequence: CASSRERGAPGNEQFF. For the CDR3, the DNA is TGCGCCAGCAGTCGGGAGCGGGGGGCGCCGGGCAATGAGCAGTTCTTC. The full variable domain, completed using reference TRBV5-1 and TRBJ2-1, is KAGVTQTPRYLIKTRGQQVTLSCSPISGHRSVSWYQQTPGQGLQFLFEYFSETQRNKGNFPGRFSGRQFSNSRSEMNVSTLELGDSALYLCASSRERGAPGNEQFFGPGTRLTVL.

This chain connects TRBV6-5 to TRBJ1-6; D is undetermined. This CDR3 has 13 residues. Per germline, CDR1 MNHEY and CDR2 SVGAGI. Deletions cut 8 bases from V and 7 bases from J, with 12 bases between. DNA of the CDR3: TGTGCCAGCGCCGGTCAGACCAATTCACCCCTCCACTTT. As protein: CASAGQTNSPLHF.

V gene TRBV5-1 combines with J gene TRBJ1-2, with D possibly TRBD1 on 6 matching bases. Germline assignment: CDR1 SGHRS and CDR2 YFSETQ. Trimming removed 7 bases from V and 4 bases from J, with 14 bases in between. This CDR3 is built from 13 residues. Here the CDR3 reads CASARDNGYGYTF. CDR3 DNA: TGCGCCAGCGCCCGGGACAATGGCTATGGCTACACCTTC. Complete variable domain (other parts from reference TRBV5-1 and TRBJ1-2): KAGVTQTPRYLIKTRGQQVTLSCSPISGHRSVSWYQQTPGQGLQFLFEYFSETQRNKGNFPGRFSGRQFSNSRSEMNVSTLELGDSALYLCASARDNGYGYTFGSGTRLTVV.

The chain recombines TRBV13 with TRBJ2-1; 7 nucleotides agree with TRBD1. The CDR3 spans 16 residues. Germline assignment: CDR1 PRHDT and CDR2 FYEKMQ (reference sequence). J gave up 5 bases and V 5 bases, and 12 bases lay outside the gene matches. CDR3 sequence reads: CASSLEGAARHNEQFF. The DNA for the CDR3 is TGTGCCAGCAGCCTAGAGGGGGCGGCTAGACACAATGAGCAGTTCTTC.